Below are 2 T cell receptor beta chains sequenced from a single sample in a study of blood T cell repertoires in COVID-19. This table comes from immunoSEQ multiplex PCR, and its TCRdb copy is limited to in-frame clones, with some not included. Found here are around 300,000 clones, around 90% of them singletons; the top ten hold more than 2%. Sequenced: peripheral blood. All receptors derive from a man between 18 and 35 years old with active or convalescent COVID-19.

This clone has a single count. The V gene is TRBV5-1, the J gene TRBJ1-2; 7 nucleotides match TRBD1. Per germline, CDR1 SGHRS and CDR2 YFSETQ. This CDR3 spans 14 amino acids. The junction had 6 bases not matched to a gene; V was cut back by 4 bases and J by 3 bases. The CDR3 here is CASSASDRDYGYTF. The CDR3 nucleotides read TGCGCCAGCAGCGCTAGTGACAGGGACTATGGCTACACCTTC.

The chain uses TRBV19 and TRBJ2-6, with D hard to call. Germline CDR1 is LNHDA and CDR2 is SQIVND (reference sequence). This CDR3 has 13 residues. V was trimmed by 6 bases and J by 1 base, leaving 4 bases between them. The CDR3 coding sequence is TGTGCCAGTAGCCGGTCTGGGGCCAACGTCCTGACTTTC. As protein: CASSRSGANVLTF. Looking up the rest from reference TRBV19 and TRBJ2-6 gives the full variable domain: DGGITQSPKYLFRKEGQNVTLSCEQNLNHDAMYWYRQDPGQGLRLIYYSQIVNDFQKGDIAEGYSVSREKKESFPLTVTSAQKNPTAFYLCASSRSGANVLTFGAGSRLTVL.